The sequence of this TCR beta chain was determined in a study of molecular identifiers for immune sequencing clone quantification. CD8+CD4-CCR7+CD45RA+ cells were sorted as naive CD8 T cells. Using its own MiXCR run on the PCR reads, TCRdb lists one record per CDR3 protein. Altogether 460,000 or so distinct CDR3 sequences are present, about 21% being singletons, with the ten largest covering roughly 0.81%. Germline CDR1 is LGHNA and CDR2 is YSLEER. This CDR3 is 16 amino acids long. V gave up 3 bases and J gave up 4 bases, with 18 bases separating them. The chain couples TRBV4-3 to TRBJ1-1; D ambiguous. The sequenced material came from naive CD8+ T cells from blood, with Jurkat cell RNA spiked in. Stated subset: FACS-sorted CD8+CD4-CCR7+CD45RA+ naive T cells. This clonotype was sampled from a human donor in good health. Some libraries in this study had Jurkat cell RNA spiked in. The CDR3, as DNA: TGCGCCAGCAGCCAGTCGGTGCGGGGATTATCCACTGAAGCTTTCTTT. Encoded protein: CASSQSVRGLSTEAFF.